This T cell receptor beta chain was profiled in a study of human T cells and chemical hapten exposure (dated by TCRdb to the early 2020s). General notes on the study: For sensitization, 2% DPC in acetone was applied to a roughly 2 cm by roughly 2 cm area of upper inner arm skin. Patients additionally received weekly therapeutic DPC doses to the scalp throughout the approximately 25-week study period. Patch tests used Finn chambers with 0.01% DPC on the upper back, scored after 6 days by International Contact Dermatitis Research Group standards. Most of the patients in the cohort were female, and the cohort covered alopecia areata with under or over 50% scalp involvement, alopecia totalis and alopecia universalis. The libraries were sequenced as a pool, and the TCR yield per sample differed mostly because of small variations in library volumes within the pool. Peripheral blood TCR repertoire changes were tracked in vivo in alopecia patients during primary and secondary sensitization to the hapten diphenylcyclopropenone (DPC). Blood samples were taken from patients before sensitization (week 0) and at 2, 6 and about 24 weeks after DPC sensitization. Blood for TCR sequencing was provided by twenty-nine alopecia patients at one to four time points (pre-sensitization, 2, 6 and 24 weeks).

Read against the paper, the sample's time point label means: patch test 2, 6 weeks after DPC sensitization. The intended sense of this specimen's treatment or condition label: therapeutic diphenylcyclopropenone sensitization with weekly scalp DPC. At each patch-test visit, blood was drawn before the patch test was applied. Patients were eligible if aged 18 to 70, diagnosed with alopecia and judged suitable for DPC therapy, and pregnant patients were excluded. Total RNA was isolated from unfractionated whole blood collected in Tempus Blood RNA tubes. The full study reports these points: No change with DPC sensitization was found in the number of TCRs above 1 in 1000 frequency, and no evidence of global repertoire structure alterations was found. After repeated subsampling, changes were observed in the strength of the expansion versus patch-test correlation and in the threshold at which the correlation became significant. Because every patient had alopecia, a presumed autoimmune disease, the patients' immune response might differ from that of healthy individuals. Expanded TCRs formed significantly more large CDR3 similarity clusters than pre-sensitization or healthy control sets, consistent with antigen-driven responses. A positive correlation was found between the number of PT1 expanded TCRs and patch test score, with significance reached at thresholds 8, 16 and 32 but not 4.

The CDR3 spans 11 residues, from the cysteine through the phenylalanine. The read is trimmed to its CDR3 DNA, 33 bases read in frame from base 1. The junction shows trimming of 6 bases on V and 8 bases on J, plus 8 bases between the germline ends. Per the germline V gene (reference sequence), MNHEY is the CDR1 and SMNVEV is the CDR2. This clonotype was seen many times. Its binding antigen is unknown. No qualities accompany the bases; no much larger clone lies one base away. Library prep was done by RACE. These reads were obtained on a NextSeq 500. During library preparation, unique molecular identifiers were attached to individual cDNA molecules so that TCRs could be counted in a quantitative, reproducible way. Each blood RNA sample was used to sequence both TCR alpha and TCR beta chains. The authors processed their data as follows. Samples had a median of around 92,000 TCRs, with a range from roughly 20,000 to 700,000. The Decombinator software suite was used to annotate the V, J and CDR3 of the TCR reads. For PS versus PT1 abundance plots, all samples were subsampled to the same number of TCRs (28,000). Expanded TCRs were defined as absent before sensitization and observed at least eight times at the 2-week time point. The raw public data were reprocessed by TCRdb itself: fastp quality trimming at Q25, MiXCR clonotype calling, in-frame beta chains only. Rows with a matching CDR3 protein are joined into one entry that keeps the most common DNA and genes. The authors' filters were not applied to this entry. Counted in this sample were about 70,000 distinct CDR3 sequences; 8.5% of them appeared once. The leading ten clones occupy around 3% of the sample.

This clonotype was sampled from a woman aged 45 to 65 with alopecia areata. Some clones in this sample may be carry-over from other donors' samples. The chain was built from TRBV27 and TRBJ2-1; the D gene lacks a confident call. Source: whole blood, taken in connection with sensitization to the hapten diphenylcyclopropenone (DPC). The DNA reads TGTGCCAGCAGATTGGGTGATGAGCAGTTCTTC. Translated, this gives CASRLGDEQFF.